The next 28 T cell receptor beta chains were all read from a single sample in a study of T-cell reconstitution after alpha-beta-depleted transplantation in children. For TCRbeta, the library was prepared with unique molecular identifiers. TCRdb recomputed calls from the PCR reads with MiXCR, one row per CDR3 protein. This table has about 240,000 distinct CDR3 sequences, about 23% appearing once. The sample in question was PBMCs, obtained before TCRalphabeta/CD19-depleted stem cell transplant. These receptors came from a girl aged 2 to 10 with Fanconi anemia, due to receive a stem cell transplant.

This clonotype occurred a few times. The V gene is TRBV5-6, the J gene TRBJ2-3; the match to TRBD1 covers 10 bases. The junction had 4 bases not matched to a gene; V was cut back by 4 bases and J by 2 bases. The CDR3 spans 15 residues. Germline assignment: CDR1 SGHDT and CDR2 YYEEEE. This CDR3 reads CASSPGTGATDTQYF. Written as DNA, the CDR3 is TGTGCCAGCAGCCCCGGGACAGGGGCCACAGATACGCAGTATTTT. Together with reference TRBV5-6 and TRBJ2-3, the CDR3 gives the full variable domain: DAGVTQSPTHLIKTRGQQVTLRCSPKSGHDTVSWYQQALGQGPQFIFQYYEEEERQRGNFPDRFSGHQFPNYSSELNVNALLLGDSALYLCASSPGTGATDTQYFGPGTRLTVL.

At least ten counts were recorded for this clonotype. The chain recombines TRBV29-1 with TRBJ1-2; D is ambiguous. The ends were cut back, 3 bases at V and 6 bases at J, with 8 bases in the middle. CDR1 and CDR2 (germline): SQVTM, ANQGSEA. This CDR3 has 11 residues. This CDR3 reads CSVEMADGYTF. Written as DNA, the CDR3 is TGCAGCGTTGAGATGGCTGATGGCTACACCTTC.

This chain links TRBV7-9 with TRBJ2-7; the D is unclear. The CDR3 runs 14 residues. Germline assignment: CDR1 SEHNR and CDR2 FQNEAQ (reference sequence). Trimming removed 0 bases from V and 4 bases from J, with 10 bases in between. The CDR3 coding sequence is TGTGCCAGCAGCTTAGCGCTGAGCAAGTACGAGCAGTACTTC. Translating gives CASSLALSKYEQYF.

A few counts support this clonotype. V gene TRBV20-1 combines with J gene TRBJ2-6, with a possible D match to TRBD1 (6 bases). The CDR3 is 18 residues long. The ends were cut back, 1 base at V and 0 bases at J, with 16 bases in the middle. CDR1 is DFQATT and CDR2 is SNEGSKA in the germline V gene (reference sequence). The CDR3, as DNA: TGCAGTGCTAGAGTGCGTCAGGGGTTACGCTCTGGGGCCAACGTCCTGACTTTC. Translating it yields CSARVRQGLRSGANVLTF.

This clonotype was seen many times. The J gene is TRBJ1-1, the V gene TRBV29-1, with 8 positions matching TRBD1. Germline V gives CDR1 SQVTM, CDR2 ANQGSEA. J lost 4 bases, V lost 5 bases, and 3 bases had no gene match. The CDR3 consists of 12 residues. The DNA of the CDR3 is TGCAGCGTTCCCACAGGGGGCACTGAAGCTTTCTTT. Amino acids: CSVPTGGTEAFF.

This clonotype occurred many times. V and J are TRBV20-1 and TRBJ1-1, with D perhaps matching TRBD1 (5 bases). This CDR3 contains 12 residues. Per germline, CDR1 DFQATT and CDR2 SNEGSKA (reference sequence). The V and J ends lost 4 bases and 5 bases respectively, with 11 bases between them. In nucleotides, the CDR3 is TGCAGTGCTAATACAGGAAGGACTGAAGCTTTCTTT. Encoded protein: CSANTGRTEAFF.

The rearrangement links TRBV29-1 to TRBJ2-7, with D perhaps given as TRBD1 or TRBD2 (5 bases each). V was pared by 3 bases and J by 1 base, with 10 bases between. CDR1 and CDR2 from the germline V gene are SQVTM and ANQGSEA. The CDR3 totals 13 residues. This CDR3 reads CSVEVGESYEQYF. CDR3 DNA sequence: TGCAGCGTTGAGGTGGGGGAATCCTACGAGCAGTACTTC.

In this sample, this clonotype turned up a few times. The chain recombines TRBV20-1 with TRBJ2-5; D ambiguous. This CDR3 spans 13 amino acids. The germline gives CDR1 DFQATT, CDR2 SNEGSKA (reference sequence). V shed 1 base and J shed 4 bases, with 10 bases lying between them. CDR3 in amino acids: CSARGLLPETQYF. The DNA for the CDR3 is TGCAGTGCTAGAGGTCTCCTGCCAGAGACCCAGTACTTC.

The chain links TRBV7-2 to TRBJ2-5; TRBD1 matches at 7 bases. Germline CDR1 and CDR2: SGHTA and FQGNSA. The CDR3 loop spans 15 amino acids. The V segment lost 6 bases and the J segment 3 bases; nucleotides outside the gene matches: 10. This chain's CDR3 is CASRPRRGGEETQYF. The CDR3, as DNA: TGTGCCAGCAGACCCAGGAGAGGGGGCGAAGAGACCCAGTACTTC.

In this sample, this clonotype turned up many times. The chain joins TRBV20-1 to TRBJ2-1, with 8 bases matching TRBD2. CDR1 is DFQATT and CDR2 is SNEGSKA in the germline V gene (reference sequence). The trim removed 3 bases at V and 4 bases at J, leaving 2 bases unmatched. This CDR3 comprises 13 residues. Written as DNA, the CDR3 is TGCAGTGCTAGCGGGAGGGTATACAATGAGCAGTTCTTC. It is translated as CSASGRVYNEQFF.

This chain uses TRBV7-2 with TRBJ2-3, with 7 positions matching TRBD2. Germline V gene sequence: CDR1 SGHTA, CDR2 FQGNSA. The CDR3 spans 16 residues. V lost 6 bases, J lost 0 bases, and 9 bases stayed unmatched. The CDR3 reads CASRGGRGRSTDTQYF. The CDR3 DNA reads as TGTGCCAGCAGGGGGGGGAGGGGCCGGAGCACAGATACGCAGTATTTT.

There are many counts of this clonotype. Written as DNA, the CDR3 is TGTGCCACCAGTGATTCCCGACAGGGAGGAAACAATGAGCAGTTCTTC. This codes for CATSDSRQGGNNEQFF. The chain employs TRBV24-1 and TRBJ2-1, with D perhaps matching TRBD1 (7 bases). CDR3 length equals 16 residues. V lost 2 bases, J lost 5 bases, and 15 bases lay in between. CDR1 is KGHDR, CDR2 SFDVKD, per germline.

The rearrangement links TRBV7-9 to TRBJ2-3; D is uncertain. Germline values: CDR1 SEHNR, CDR2 FQNEAQ (reference sequence). V lost 4 bases, J lost 2 bases, and 10 bases lay in between. This CDR3 has 14 residues. CDR3 region: CASSSRALTDTQYF. The CDR3 DNA follows: TGTGCCAGCAGCTCCCGGGCCCTCACAGATACGCAGTATTTT.

In its sample, this clonotype was seen many times. The V and J genes are TRBV15 and TRBJ1-2, with D possibly being TRBD1 (5 bases). The CDR3 has 18 residues. V lost 0 bases and J lost 2, with 19 bases in between. CDR1 and CDR2 from the germline V gene are LNHNV and YYDKDF (reference sequence). This CDR3 is CATSRDTASTRANYGYTF. As DNA, the CDR3 is TGTGCCACCAGCAGAGATACCGCTTCTACCAGGGCCAACTATGGCTACACCTTC.

This clonotype was counted at least ten times. This chain links TRBV20-1 with TRBJ2-7; 8 nucleotides match TRBD1. Trimming cost V 3 bases and J 0 bases; bases outside gene matches: 4. Germline CDR1 and CDR2: DFQATT and SNEGSKA (reference sequence). The CDR3 sequence is 14 residues long. CDR3 nucleotide sequence: TGCAGTGCTAGGGGGACAGGCAACTCCTACGAGCAGTACTTC. Protein: CSARGTGNSYEQYF.

This clonotype was recorded many times. The genes are TRBV29-1 and TRBJ2-1; a weak D match, TRBD2 (5 bases). CDR1 and CDR2 (germline): SQVTM, ANQGSEA. The CDR3 loop spans 13 amino acids. Trimming stripped 3 bases from V and 9 bases from J, with 15 bases between. The CDR3 loop reads CSVDPKRMGEQFF. The CDR3 DNA is TGCAGCGTTGACCCCAAGCGGATGGGTGAGCAGTTCTTC.

The chain recombines TRBV27 with TRBJ1-1; a possible D gene is TRBD1 (5 bases). Germline V CDR1 and CDR2: MNHEY, SMNVEV (reference sequence). Trimming took off 2 bases at V and 0 bases at J, with 13 bases between the two ends. This CDR3 is built from 16 residues. CDR3 coding DNA: TGTGCCAGCAGTTTACTCGGACGGGGGGTGAACACTGAAGCTTTCTTT. The encoded protein is CASSLLGRGVNTEAFF.

This clonotype has ten or more counts. This chain joins TRBV9 and TRBJ2-3; 9 bases align to TRBD2. Germline V gene sequence: CDR1 SGDLS, CDR2 YYNGEE. The CDR3 has 16 residues. The ends lost 3 bases at V and 2 bases at J; junction bases unmatched: 7. Here the CDR3 reads CASSEGLAGSTDTQYF. For the CDR3, the DNA is TGTGCCAGCAGCGAGGGACTAGCAGGGTCCACAGATACGCAGTATTTT.

This clonotype was recorded at least ten times. The CDR3 loop reads CASSTPDTLLSTDTQYF. In nucleotides, the CDR3 is TGTGCCAGCAGTACCCCTGACACTTTACTGTCCACAGATACGCAGTATTTT. J is TRBJ2-3 and V is TRBV25-1; D uncertain. The CDR3 is 17 residues long. From germline, CDR1 is MGHDK and CDR2 SYGVNS. The V end lost 5 bases, the J end lost 2 bases, and 20 bases lay between the germline ends. Together with reference TRBV25-1 and TRBJ2-3, the CDR3 gives the full variable domain: EADIYQTPRYLVIGTGKKITLECSQTMGHDKMYWYQQDPGMELHLIHYSYGVNSTEKGDLSSESTVSRIRTEHFPLTLESARPSHTSQYLCASSTPDTLLSTDTQYFGPGTRLTVL.

The V gene is TRBV19, the J gene TRBJ1-1; possibly TRBD1 for D (6 bases). Germline lookup yields CDR1 LNHDA and CDR2 SQIVND (reference sequence). The length of the CDR3 is 12 residues. Deletions cut 3 bases from V and 6 bases from J, with 8 bases between. The CDR3 loop reads CASSMGAPEAFF. CDR3 coding DNA: TGTGCCAGTAGTATGGGGGCCCCTGAAGCTTTCTTT. Combining the CDR3 with reference TRBV19 and TRBJ1-1 gives the whole variable domain DGGITQSPKYLFRKEGQNVTLSCEQNLNHDAMYWYRQDPGQGLRLIYYSQIVNDFQKGDIAEGYSVSREKKESFPLTVTSAQKNPTAFYLCASSMGAPEAFFGQGTRLTVV.

This clonotype was counted a few times. The chain carries TRBV5-1 and TRBJ2-5; 9 positions agree with TRBD2. This CDR3 contains 15 residues. Losses at the gene ends were 2 bases for V and 3 bases for J; bases not matched to a gene: 5. Germline CDR1 and CDR2: SGHRS and YFSETQ. The CDR3: CASSLGVAGEETQYF. DNA of the CDR3: TGCGCCAGCAGCTTAGGGGTAGCGGGAGAAGAGACCCAGTACTTC. Looking up the rest from reference TRBV5-1 and TRBJ2-5 gives the full variable domain: KAGVTQTPRYLIKTRGQQVTLSCSPISGHRSVSWYQQTPGQGLQFLFEYFSETQRNKGNFPGRFSGRQFSNSRSEMNVSTLELGDSALYLCASSLGVAGEETQYFGPGTRLLVL.

This chain uses TRBV7-8 with TRBJ1-4, with a weak D call TRBD1 (5 bases). The V gene's germline CDR1 is SGHVS and CDR2 FQNEAQ. CDR3 size: 15 residues. The V and J ends lost 5 bases and 8 bases respectively, with 18 bases between them. CDR3 protein: CASSPMAGRGEKLFF. In DNA form, the CDR3 reads TGTGCCAGCAGCCCAATGGCGGGGCGAGGCGAAAAACTGTTTTTT.

This clonotype was seen a handful of times. V usage is TRBV20-1 and J usage is TRBJ1-5, with no clear D. The ends were cut back, 0 bases at V and 3 bases at J, with 12 bases in the middle. Germline lookup yields CDR1 DFQATT and CDR2 SNEGSKA (reference sequence). This CDR3 has 15 residues. The CDR3 protein is CSARDWYRFNQPQHF. CDR3 DNA sequence: TGCAGTGCTAGAGATTGGTATCGCTTCAATCAGCCCCAGCATTTT.

There are many counts of this clonotype. This chain connects TRBV7-3 to TRBJ2-1, with 11 bases lining up with TRBD1. The CDR3 is made up of 15 amino acids. The trim removed 5 bases at V and 9 bases at J, leaving 9 bases unmatched. Germline CDR1 SGHTA, CDR2 FQGTGA. The CDR3: CASSPRDRGFGEQFF. CDR3 DNA sequence: TGTGCCAGCAGCCCCCGGGACAGGGGGTTTGGTGAGCAGTTCTTC. Using reference TRBV7-3 and TRBJ2-1 for the parts outside the CDR3, the full variable domain is GAGVSQTPSNKVTEKGKYVELRCDPISGHTALYWYRQSLGQGPEFLIYFQGTGAADDSGLPNDRFFAVRPEGSVSTLKIQRTERGDSAVYLCASSPRDRGFGEQFFGPGTRLTVL.

The gene calls are TRBV20-1 and TRBJ2-2, with 9 bases matching TRBD2. Germline CDR1 DFQATT, CDR2 SNEGSKA (reference sequence). The J segment lost 4 bases and the V segment lost 0 bases, leaving 12 bases of the junction unmatched. This CDR3 spans 18 amino acids. CDR3 DNA sequence: TGCAGTGCTAGAGATGATTTTCTAGCGGGACAGTTCACCGGGGAGCTGTTTTTT. Protein product: CSARDDFLAGQFTGELFF.

This clonotype was detected a few times. The gene calls are TRBV5-1 and TRBJ2-7; D possibly matches TRBD1 or TRBD2 (5 bases each). V was shortened by 2 bases and J by 2 bases, with 8 bases between the two germline ends. The CDR3 totals 13 residues. Germline assignment: CDR1 SGHRS and CDR2 YFSETQ. The CDR3 spells CASSFQGPYEQYF. The CDR3 region has the DNA TGCGCCAGCAGCTTTCAGGGACCCTACGAGCAGTACTTC.

This clonotype was counted ten times or more. V is TRBV28 and J is TRBJ1-1; 8 bases align to TRBD1. V was clipped by 4 bases and J by 1 base; unmatched bases: 11. The CDR3 loop spans 17 amino acids. Germline V gene data show CDR1 as MDHEN and CDR2 as SYDVKM. The CDR3 sequence is CASSSYGGTGENTEAFF. CDR3 DNA: TGTGCCAGCAGTTCTTACGGGGGGACAGGTGAGAACACTGAAGCTTTCTTT.

In this sample, this clonotype turned up many times. The rearrangement joins TRBV20-1 to TRBJ2-5, with 10 bases that match TRBD2. Germline V CDR1 and CDR2: DFQATT, SNEGSKA (reference sequence). CDR3 length: 16 amino acids. J was trimmed by 1 base and V by 0 bases; bases with no gene match: 5. The CDR3: CSARDPTSGLQETQYF. The CDR3 DNA is TGCAGTGCTAGAGATCCGACTAGCGGGCTCCAAGAGACCCAGTACTTC.